This T cell receptor (beta chain) was retrieved from a study of regulatory T cells in long-lasting Graves disease. Points from the study as a whole: Accuracy was perhaps lowered by the small sample size. TRBV28 was favored in persistent disease, as were TRBJ1-2 and TRBJ2-5.

This clonotype was recorded at least ten times. Its specificity is not known. Building of the TCR beta libraries involved iRepertoire HTBI primers and Arm-PCR of CDR3 regions. TCRdb redid the calling of the multiplex PCR reads with MiXCR, one entry per CDR3 protein. The sample shows 350,000 to 500,000 distinct CDR3 sequences, 12% to 15% of them seen only once. Time point specified: newly diagnosed GD, antithyroid drugs for less than 3 months. The authors made the TCR library using RNA they extracted from PBMCs. V was pared by 8 bases and J by 4 bases, with 16 bases of the junction left unmatched. Germline assignment: CDR1 SQVTM and CDR2 ANQGSEA. The CDR3 extends over 16 amino acids. The same sample was also used in a study of T cells in Graves' hyperthyroidism and ophthalmopathy. Turning to that study: Ophthalmopathy prediction by the model preceded onset by a median approximately six months.

The sample here was peripheral blood mononuclear cells (PBMCs), taken at new diagnosis, from a patient treated with antithyroid drugs. The rearrangement joins TRBV29-1 to TRBJ2-5; 10 bases are shared with TRBD2. This clonotype was obtained from a woman between 50 and 59 years old with Graves disease. As DNA, the CDR3 is TGCAGCAGCGGGGGGGGTAGCGGGGCGAGCAGAGAGACCCAGTACTTC. It yields the protein CSSGGGSGASRETQYF. The whole variable domain, remainder taken from reference TRBV29-1 and TRBJ2-5, is SAVISQKPSRDICQRGTSLTIQCQVDSQVTMMFWYRQQPGQSLTLIATANQGSEATYESGFVIDKFPISRPNLTFSTLTVSNMSPEDSSIYLCSSGGGSGASRETQYFGPGTRLLVL.